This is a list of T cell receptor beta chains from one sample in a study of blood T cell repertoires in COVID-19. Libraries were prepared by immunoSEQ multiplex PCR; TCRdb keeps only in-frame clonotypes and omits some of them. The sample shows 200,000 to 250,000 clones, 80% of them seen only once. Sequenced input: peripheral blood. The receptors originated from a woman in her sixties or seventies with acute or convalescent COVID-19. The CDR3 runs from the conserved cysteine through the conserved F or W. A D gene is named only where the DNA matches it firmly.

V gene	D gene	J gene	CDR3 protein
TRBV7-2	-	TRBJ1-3	CASSLGANSGNTIYF
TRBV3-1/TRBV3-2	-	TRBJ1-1	CASSPWDTMNTEAFF
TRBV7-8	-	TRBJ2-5	CASSRWGEETQYF
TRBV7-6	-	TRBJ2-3	CASSLGAEGTDTQYF
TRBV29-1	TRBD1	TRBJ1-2	CSVDRTGRNGYTF
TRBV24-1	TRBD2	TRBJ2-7	CATSGGLAGNDEQYF
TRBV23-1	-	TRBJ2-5	CASSRRSETQYF
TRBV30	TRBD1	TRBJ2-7	CAWSGTGRSEQYF
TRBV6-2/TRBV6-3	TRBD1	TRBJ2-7	CASSSTQGDEQYF
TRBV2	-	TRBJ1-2	CASRLGGAGYTF
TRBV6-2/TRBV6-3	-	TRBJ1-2	CASSYGPQGPYGYTF
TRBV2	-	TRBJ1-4	CASIVRRIEGKLFF
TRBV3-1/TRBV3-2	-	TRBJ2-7	CASSQEGRPGLYEQYF
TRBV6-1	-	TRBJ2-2	CASSERDSGELFF
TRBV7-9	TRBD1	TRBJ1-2	CASSLSSPGQGYGYTF
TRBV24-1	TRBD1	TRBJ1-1	CATRARTGITEAFF
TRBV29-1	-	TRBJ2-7	CSVALSGDEQYF
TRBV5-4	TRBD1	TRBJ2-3	CATQRPGQALDTQYF